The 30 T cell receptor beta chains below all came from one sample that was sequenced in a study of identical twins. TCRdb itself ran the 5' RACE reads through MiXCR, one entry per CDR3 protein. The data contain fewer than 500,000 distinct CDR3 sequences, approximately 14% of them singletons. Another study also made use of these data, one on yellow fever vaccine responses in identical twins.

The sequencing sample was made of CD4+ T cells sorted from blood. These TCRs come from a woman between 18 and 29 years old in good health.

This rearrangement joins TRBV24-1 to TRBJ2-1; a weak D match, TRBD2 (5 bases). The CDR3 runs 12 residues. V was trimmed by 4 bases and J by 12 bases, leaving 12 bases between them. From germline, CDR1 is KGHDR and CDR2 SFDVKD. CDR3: CATSDITRRQFF. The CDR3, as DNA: TGTGCCACCAGTGACATTACTAGACGGCAGTTCTTC.

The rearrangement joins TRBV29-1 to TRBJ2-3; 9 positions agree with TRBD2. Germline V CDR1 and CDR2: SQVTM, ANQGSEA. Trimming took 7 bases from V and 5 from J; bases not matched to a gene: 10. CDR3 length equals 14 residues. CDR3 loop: CSAVKAGGIDTQYF. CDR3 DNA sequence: TGCAGCGCTGTGAAAGCGGGGGGAATAGATACGCAGTATTTT.

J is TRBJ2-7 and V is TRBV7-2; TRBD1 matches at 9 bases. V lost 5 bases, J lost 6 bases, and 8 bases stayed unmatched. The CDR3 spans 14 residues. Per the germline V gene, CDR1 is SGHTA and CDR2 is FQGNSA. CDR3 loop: CASSIRDRAGEQYF. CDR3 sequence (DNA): TGTGCCAGCAGCATAAGGGACAGGGCCGGCGAGCAGTACTTC.

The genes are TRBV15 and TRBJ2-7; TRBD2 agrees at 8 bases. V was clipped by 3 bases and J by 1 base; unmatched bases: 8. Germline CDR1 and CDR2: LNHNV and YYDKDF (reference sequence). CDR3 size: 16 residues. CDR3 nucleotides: TGTGCCACCAGCAGCAAAGGGACTAGGGTGTCCTACGAGCAGTACTTC. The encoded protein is CATSSKGTRVSYEQYF.

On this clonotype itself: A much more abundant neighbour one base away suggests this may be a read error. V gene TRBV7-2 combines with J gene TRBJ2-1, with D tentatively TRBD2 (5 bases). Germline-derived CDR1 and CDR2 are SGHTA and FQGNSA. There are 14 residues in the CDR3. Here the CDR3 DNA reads TGTGCCAGCAGCTTATCTGGACTGAACAATGAGCTGTTCTTC. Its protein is CASSLSGLNNELFF. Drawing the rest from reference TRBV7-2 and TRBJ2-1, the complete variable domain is GAGVSQSPSNKVTEKGKDVELRCDPISGHTALYWYRQSLGQGLEFLIYFQGNSAPDKSGLPSDRFSAERTGGSVSTLTIQRTQQEDSAVYLCASSLSGLNNELFFGPGTRLTVL.

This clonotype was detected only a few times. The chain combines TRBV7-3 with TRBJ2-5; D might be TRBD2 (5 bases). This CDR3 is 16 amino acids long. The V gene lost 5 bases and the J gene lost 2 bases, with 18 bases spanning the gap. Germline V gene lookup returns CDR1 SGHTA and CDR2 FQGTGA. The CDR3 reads CASSRTSGFGQETQYF. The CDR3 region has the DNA TGTGCCAGCAGCCGGACCTCGGGATTTGGGCAAGAGACCCAGTACTTC.

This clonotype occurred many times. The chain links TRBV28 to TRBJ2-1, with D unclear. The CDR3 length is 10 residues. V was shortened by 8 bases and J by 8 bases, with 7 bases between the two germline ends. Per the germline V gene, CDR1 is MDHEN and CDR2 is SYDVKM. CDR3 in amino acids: CASFRDEQFF. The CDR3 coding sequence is TGTGCCAGCTTTCGAGATGAGCAGTTCTTC. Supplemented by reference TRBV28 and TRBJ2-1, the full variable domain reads DVKVTQSSRYLVKRTGEKVFLECVQDMDHENMFWYRQDPGLGLRLIYFSYDVKMKEKGDIPEGYSVSREKKERFSLILESASTNQTSMYLCASFRDEQFFGPGTRLTVL.

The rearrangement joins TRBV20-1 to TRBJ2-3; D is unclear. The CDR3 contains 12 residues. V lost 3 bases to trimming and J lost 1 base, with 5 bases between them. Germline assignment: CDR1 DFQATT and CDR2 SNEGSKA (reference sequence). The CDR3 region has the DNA TGCAGTGCTAGTAAGCGCACAGATACGCAGTATTTT. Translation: CSASKRTDTQYF.

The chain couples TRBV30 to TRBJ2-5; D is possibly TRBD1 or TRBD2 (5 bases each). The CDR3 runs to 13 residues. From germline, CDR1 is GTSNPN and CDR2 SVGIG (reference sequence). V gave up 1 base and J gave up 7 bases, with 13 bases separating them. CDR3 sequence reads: CAWSERDRGTQYF. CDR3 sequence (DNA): TGTGCCTGGAGTGAACGGGACCGAGGGACCCAGTACTTC.

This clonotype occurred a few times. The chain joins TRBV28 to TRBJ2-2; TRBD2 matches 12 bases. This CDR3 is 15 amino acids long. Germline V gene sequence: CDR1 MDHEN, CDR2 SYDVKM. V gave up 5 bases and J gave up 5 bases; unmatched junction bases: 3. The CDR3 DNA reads TGTGCCAGCAGTATACTAGCGGGAGGAACCGGGGAGCTGTTTTTT. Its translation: CASSILAGGTGELFF.

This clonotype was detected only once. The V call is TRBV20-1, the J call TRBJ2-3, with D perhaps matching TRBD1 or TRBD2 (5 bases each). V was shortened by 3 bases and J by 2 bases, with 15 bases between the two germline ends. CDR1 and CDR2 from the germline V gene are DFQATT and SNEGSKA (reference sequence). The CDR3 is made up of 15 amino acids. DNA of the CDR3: TGCAGTGCTAGGTCCTCGGGACCCAACACAGATACGCAGTATTTT. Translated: CSARSSGPNTDTQYF.

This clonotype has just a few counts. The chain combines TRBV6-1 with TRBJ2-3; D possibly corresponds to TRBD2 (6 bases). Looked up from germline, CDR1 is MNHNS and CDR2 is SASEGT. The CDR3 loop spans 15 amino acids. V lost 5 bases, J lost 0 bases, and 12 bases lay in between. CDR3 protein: CASSTPRGSTDTQYF. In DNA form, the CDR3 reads TGTGCCAGCAGTACCCCACGGGGGAGCACAGATACGCAGTATTTT.

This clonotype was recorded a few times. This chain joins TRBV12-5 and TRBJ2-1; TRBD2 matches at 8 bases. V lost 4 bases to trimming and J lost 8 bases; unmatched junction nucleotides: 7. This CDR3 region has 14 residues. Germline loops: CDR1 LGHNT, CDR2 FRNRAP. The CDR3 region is CASGSETSVYEQFF. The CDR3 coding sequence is TGTGCTAGTGGTTCAGAGACTAGCGTCTATGAGCAGTTCTTC.

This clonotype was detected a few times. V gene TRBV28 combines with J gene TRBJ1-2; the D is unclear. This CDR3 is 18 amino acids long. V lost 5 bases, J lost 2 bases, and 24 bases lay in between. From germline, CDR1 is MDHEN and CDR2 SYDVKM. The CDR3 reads CASSPLAGKGGPNYGYTF. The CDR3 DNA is TGTGCCAGCAGTCCCCTGGCGGGGAAGGGTGGGCCGAACTATGGCTACACCTTC.

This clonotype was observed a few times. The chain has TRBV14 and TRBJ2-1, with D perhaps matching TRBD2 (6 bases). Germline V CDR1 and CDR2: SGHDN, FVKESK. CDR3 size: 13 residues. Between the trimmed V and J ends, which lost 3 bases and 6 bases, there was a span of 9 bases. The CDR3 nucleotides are TGTGCCAGCAGCCATCGCGGGGCCAATGAGCAGTTCTTC. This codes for CASSHRGANEQFF.

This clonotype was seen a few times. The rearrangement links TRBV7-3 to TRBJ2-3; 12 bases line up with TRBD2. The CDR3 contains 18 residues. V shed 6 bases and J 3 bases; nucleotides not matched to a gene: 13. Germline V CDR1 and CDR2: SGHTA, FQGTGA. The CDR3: CASSLRVLAGGMTDTQYF. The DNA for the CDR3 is TGTGCCAGCAGTCTAAGGGTTCTAGCGGGGGGGATGACAGATACGCAGTATTTT. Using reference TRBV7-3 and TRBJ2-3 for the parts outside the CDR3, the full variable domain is GAGVSQTPSNKVTEKGKYVELRCDPISGHTALYWYRQSLGQGPEFLIYFQGTGAADDSGLPNDRFFAVRPEGSVSTLKIQRTERGDSAVYLCASSLRVLAGGMTDTQYFGPGTRLTVL.

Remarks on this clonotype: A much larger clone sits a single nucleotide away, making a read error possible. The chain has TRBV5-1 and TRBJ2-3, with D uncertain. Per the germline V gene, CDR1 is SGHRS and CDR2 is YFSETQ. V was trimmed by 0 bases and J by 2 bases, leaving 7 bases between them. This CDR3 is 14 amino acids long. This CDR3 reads CASSLEDITDTQYF. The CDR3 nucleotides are TGCGCCAGCAGCTTGGAAGATATCACAGATACGCAGTATTTT.

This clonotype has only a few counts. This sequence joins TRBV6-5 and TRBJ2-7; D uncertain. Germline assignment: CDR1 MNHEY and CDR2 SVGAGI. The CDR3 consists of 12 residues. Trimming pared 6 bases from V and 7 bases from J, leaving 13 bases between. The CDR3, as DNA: TGTGCCAGCAGCCAAGCGAGGACGGAGCAGTACTTC. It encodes CASSQARTEQYF.

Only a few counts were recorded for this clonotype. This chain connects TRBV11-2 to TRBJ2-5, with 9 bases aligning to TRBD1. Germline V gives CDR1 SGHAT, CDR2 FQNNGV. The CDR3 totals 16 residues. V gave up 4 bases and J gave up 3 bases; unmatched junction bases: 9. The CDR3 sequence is CASSSRPGQGKETQYF. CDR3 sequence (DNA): TGTGCCAGCAGCTCCCGCCCGGGACAGGGTAAAGAGACCCAGTACTTC.

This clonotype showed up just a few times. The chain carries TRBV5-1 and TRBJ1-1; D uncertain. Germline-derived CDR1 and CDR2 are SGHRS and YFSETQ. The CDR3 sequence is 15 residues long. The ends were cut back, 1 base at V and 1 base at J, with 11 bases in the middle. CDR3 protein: CASSLINEGNTEAFF. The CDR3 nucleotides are TGCGCCAGCAGCTTGATTAATGAGGGGAACACTGAAGCTTTCTTT.

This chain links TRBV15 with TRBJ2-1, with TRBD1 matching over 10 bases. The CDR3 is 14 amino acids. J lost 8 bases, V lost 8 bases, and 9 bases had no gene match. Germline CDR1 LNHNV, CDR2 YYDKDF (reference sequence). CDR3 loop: CATGTRQGAHEQFF. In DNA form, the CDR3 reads TGTGCCACCGGTACAAGACAGGGGGCCCATGAGCAGTTCTTC.

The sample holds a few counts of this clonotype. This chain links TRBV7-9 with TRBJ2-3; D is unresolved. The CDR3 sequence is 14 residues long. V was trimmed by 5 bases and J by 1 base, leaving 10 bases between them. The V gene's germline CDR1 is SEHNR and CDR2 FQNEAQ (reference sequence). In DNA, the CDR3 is TGTGCCAGCAGCCGCTCGGCGGGCACAGATACGCAGTATTTT. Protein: CASSRSAGTDTQYF.

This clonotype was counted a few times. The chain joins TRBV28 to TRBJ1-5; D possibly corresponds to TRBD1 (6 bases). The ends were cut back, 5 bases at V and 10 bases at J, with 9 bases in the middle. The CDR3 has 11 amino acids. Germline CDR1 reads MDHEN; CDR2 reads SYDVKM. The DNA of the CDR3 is TGTGCCAGCAGTAAACAGGGACCCCAGCATTTT. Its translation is CASSKQGPQHF.

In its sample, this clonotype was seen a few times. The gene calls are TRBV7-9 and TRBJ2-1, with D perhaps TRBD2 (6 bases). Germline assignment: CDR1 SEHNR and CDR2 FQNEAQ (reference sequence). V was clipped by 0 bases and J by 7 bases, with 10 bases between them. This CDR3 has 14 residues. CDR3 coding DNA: TGTGCCAGCAGCTTAGCGGGAGGTACGAATGAGCAGTTCTTC. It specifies CASSLAGGTNEQFF.

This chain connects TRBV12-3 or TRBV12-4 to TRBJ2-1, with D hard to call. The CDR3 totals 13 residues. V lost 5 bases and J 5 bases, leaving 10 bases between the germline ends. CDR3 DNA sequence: TGTGCCAGCAGTCCGCGGCAGAACAATGAGCAGTTCTTC. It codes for CASSPRQNNEQFF.

CDR3 sequence: CASSYPGGDGYTF. The CDR3 DNA is TGTGCCAGCAGTTACCCGGGAGGCGATGGCTACACCTTC. This sequence joins TRBV6-5 and TRBJ1-2; no definite D call. The CDR3 length is 13 residues. Trimming took 2 bases from V and 6 from J, leaving 10 bases between them. CDR1 is MNHEY, CDR2 SVGAGI, per germline.

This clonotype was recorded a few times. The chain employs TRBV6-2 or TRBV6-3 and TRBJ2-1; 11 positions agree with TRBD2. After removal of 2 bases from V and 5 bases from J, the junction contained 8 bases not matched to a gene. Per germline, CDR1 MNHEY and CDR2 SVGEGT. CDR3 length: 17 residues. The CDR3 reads CASSYGGLAETNNEQFF. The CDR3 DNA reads TGTGCCAGCAGTTACGGGGGACTAGCGGAGACAAACAATGAGCAGTTCTTC.

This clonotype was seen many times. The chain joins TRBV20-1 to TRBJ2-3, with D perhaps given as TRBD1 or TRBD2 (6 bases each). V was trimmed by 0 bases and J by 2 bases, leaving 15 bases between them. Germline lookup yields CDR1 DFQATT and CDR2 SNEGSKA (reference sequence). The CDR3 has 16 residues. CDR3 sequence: CSARDIWGAHTDTQYF. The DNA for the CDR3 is TGCAGTGCTAGAGATATTTGGGGGGCGCACACAGATACGCAGTATTTT.

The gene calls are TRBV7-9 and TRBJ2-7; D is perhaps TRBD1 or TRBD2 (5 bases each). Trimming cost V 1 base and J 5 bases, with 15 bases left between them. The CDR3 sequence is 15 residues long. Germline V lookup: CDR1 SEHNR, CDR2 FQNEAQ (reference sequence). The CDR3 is CASSLVGVGRHEQYF. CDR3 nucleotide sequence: TGTGCCAGCAGCTTAGTGGGGGTAGGGAGACACGAGCAGTACTTC.

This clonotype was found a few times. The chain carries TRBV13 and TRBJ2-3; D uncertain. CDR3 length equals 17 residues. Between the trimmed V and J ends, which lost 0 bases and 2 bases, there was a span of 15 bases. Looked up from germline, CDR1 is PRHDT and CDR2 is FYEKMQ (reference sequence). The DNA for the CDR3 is TGTGCCAGCAGCTTAGGCTTGGGGATGATCCTCACAGATACGCAGTATTTT. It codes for CASSLGLGMILTDTQYF. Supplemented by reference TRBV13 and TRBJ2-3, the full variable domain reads AAGVIQSPRHLIKEKRETATLKCYPIPRHDTVYWYQQGPGQDPQFLISFYEKMQSDKGSIPDRFSAQQFSDYHSELNMSSLELGDSALYFCASSLGLGMILTDTQYFGPGTRLTVL.